This T cell receptor (beta chain) originates from a study of cytomegalovirus exposure and HLA in healthy donors. The CDR3 sequence is 15 residues long. Trimming removed 4 bases from V and 4 bases from J; junction bases left unmatched: 8. Germline V CDR1 and CDR2: SGHVS, FNYEAQ. Sequenced by immunoSEQ multiplex PCR; TCRdb stores in-frame clones only, minus some. The profile shows roughly 280,000 clones, around 85% of them singletons. The V and J genes are TRBV7-6 and TRBJ1-2, with 8 bases aligning to TRBD1. The sequencing input was PBMCs. This receptor was obtained from a woman aged 18-35 years in good health and CMV-seronegative. The CDR3 nucleotides read TGTGCCAGCAGCTACGGACAGGGAGGAAGCTATGGCTACACCTTC. It codes for CASSYGQGGSYGYTF.